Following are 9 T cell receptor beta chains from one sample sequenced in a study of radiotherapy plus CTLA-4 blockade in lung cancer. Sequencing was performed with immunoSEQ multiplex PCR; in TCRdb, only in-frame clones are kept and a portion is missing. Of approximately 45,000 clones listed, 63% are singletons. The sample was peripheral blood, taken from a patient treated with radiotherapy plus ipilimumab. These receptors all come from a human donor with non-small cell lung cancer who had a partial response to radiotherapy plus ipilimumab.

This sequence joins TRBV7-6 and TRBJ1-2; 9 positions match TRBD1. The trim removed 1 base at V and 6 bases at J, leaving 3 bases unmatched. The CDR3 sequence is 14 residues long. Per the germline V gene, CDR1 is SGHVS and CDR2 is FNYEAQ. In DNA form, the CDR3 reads TGTGCCAGCAGCTTAGGGGGGACAGGGAATGGCTACACCTTC. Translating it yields CASSLGGTGNGYTF.

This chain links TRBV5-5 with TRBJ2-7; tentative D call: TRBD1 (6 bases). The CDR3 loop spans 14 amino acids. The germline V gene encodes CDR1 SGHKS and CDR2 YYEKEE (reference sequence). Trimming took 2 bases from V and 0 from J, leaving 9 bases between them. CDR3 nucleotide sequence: TGTGCCAGCAGCTTTCAGGGGTTCTCCTACGAGCAGTACTTC. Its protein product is CASSFQGFSYEQYF.

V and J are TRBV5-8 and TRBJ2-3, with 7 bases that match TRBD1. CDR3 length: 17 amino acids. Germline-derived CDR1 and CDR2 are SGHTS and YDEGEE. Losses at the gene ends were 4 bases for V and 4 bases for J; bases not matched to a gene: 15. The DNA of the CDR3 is TGTGCCAGCAGCGATTCGTACAGAGGGACAGAGGCAGATACGCAGTATTTT. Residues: CASSDSYRGTEADTQYF.

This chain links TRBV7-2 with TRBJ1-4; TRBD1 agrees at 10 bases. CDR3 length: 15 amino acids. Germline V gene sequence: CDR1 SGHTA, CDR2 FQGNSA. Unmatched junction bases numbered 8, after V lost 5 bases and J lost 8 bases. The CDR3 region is CASSLRTGGDEKLFF. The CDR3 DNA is TGTGCCAGCAGCCTCCGGACAGGGGGGGACGAAAAACTGTTTTTT.

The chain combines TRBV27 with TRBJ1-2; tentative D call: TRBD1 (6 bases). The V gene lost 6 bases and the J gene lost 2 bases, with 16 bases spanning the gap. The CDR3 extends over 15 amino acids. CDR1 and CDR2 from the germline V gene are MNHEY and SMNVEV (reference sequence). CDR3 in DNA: TGTGCCAGCAGGCTGGGGGCAGGGCCGAACTATGGCTACACCTTC. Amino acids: CASRLGAGPNYGYTF.

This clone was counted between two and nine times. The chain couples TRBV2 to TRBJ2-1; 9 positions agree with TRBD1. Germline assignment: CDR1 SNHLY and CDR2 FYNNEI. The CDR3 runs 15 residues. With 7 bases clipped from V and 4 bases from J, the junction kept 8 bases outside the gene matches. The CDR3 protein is CASTPTGGPYNEQFF. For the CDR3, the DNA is TGTGCCAGCACTCCGACAGGGGGACCATACAATGAGCAGTTCTTC.

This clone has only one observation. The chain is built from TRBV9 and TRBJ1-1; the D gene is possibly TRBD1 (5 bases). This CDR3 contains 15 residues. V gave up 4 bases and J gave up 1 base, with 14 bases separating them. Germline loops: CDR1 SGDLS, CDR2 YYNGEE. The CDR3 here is CASSSEGRTNTEAFF. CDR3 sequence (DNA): TGTGCCAGCAGCTCGGAGGGACGAACGAACACTGAAGCTTTCTTT.

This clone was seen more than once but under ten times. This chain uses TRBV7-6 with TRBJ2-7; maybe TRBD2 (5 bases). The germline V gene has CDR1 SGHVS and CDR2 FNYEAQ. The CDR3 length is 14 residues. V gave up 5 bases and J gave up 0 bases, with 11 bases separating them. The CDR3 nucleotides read TGTGCCAGCAGCCGAAGCGGAAGCTCCTACGAGCAGTACTTC. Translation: CASSRSGSSYEQYF.

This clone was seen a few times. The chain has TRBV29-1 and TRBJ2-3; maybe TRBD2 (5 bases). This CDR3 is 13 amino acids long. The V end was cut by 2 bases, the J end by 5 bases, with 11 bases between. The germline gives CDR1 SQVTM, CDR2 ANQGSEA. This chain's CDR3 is CSVEKTTLDTQYF. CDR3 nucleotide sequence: TGCAGCGTTGAAAAGACTACCTTAGATACGCAGTATTTT.